The clone carrying this T cell receptor beta chain was seen just once. The record originates from a study of technical replicates of blood from a few donors. Assay: immunoSEQ multiplex PCR; the TCRdb copy retains only in-frame clones and omits some. This sample has some 66,000 clones; over 75% occur once, and the top ten carry 4% to 5%. The source of this sequence is a human donor in good health. Some clones in this sample may be carry-over from other donors' samples. Sequencing was carried out using PBMCs.

CDR3 coding DNA: TGTGCCAGTAGTATCCTATCACAGGGGGCGAGCAATCAGCCCCAGCATTTT. Residues: CASSILSQGASNQPQHF. This chain uses TRBV19 with TRBJ1-5; 9 bases match TRBD1. With V trimmed by 3 bases and J by 1 base, 7 bases remained unmatched. The CDR3 spans 17 residues. The germline gives CDR1 LNHDA, CDR2 SQIVND (reference sequence).